This is a list of T cell receptor beta chains from one sample in a study of T cell responses to AZD1222 COVID-19 vaccine. Here immunoSEQ multiplex PCR was the method, and the copy in TCRdb shows in-frame clones only, minus some. The profile shows roughly 120,000 clones, 75% to 90% of them singletons. Sequencing used peripheral blood, obtained 28 days after the second AZD1222 dose. These receptors were obtained from an adult who received the AZD1222 COVID-19 vaccine. Each CDR3 is given with its conserved first and last residue. The order of the fields is V gene, D gene, J gene, CDR3 protein, CDR3 DNA. The D gene is left open where the match is weak.

TRBV19	NA	TRBJ1-6	CASNRGYNSPLHF	TGTGCCAGTAATAGGGGCTATAATTCACCCCTCCACTTT
TRBV28	TRBD2	TRBJ2-7	CATRTSGTYEQYF	TGTGCCACCAGGACTAGCGGAACCTACGAGCAGTACTTC
TRBV5-1	TRBD1	TRBJ1-1	CASSPGTGGAGTEAFF	TGCGCCAGCAGCCCCGGGACAGGGGGCGCTGGGACTGAAGCTTTCTTT
TRBV4-3	NA	TRBJ2-3	CASSQDLGESFPDTQYF	TGCGCCAGCAGCCAAGATTTGGGGGAAAGTTTCCCAGATACGCAGTATTTT
TRBV18	NA	TRBJ1-5	CASSPQGDRTNQPQHF	TGTGCCAGCTCACCACAGGGAGACAGAACAAATCAGCCCCAGCATTTT
TRBV29-1	TRBD1	TRBJ1-1	CSVAATHQQGSNTEAFF	TGCAGCGTTGCAGCGACCCACCAACAGGGGTCTAACACTGAAGCTTTCTTT
TRBV14	TRBD1	TRBJ2-4	CASSQGGQLRNIQYF	TGTGCCAGCAGCCAAGGGGGACAGTTACGGAACATTCAGTACTTC
TRBV27	NA	TRBJ1-5	CASAPGAGGPQHF	TGTGCCAGCGCTCCCGGAGCTGGCGGGCCCCAGCATTTT
TRBV3-1/TRBV3-2	TRBD1	TRBJ1-2	CASSQGGTVGYGYTF	TGTGCCAGCAGCCAAGGGGGGACAGTAGGGTATGGCTACACCTTC
TRBV19	TRBD2	TRBJ2-3	CASSPGTSGSDTQYF	TGTGCCAGTAGCCCCGGGACTAGCGGGAGTGATACGCAGTATTTT